The TCR beta chain described here comes from a study of blood T cell repertoires in COVID-19. The wider study: Samples came from the United States, Italy and Spain, spanning acute and convalescent COVID-19.

TCRdb's table, derived via immunoSEQ multiplex PCR, lists solely in-frame clones and lacks some. The sample has some 190,000 clones; more than 70% are singletons. This clone turned up a few times. The sample taken for sequencing was peripheral blood. The source of this sequence is a person in their 70s with COVID-19, enrolled during active disease.

CDR3 nucleotides: TGTGCCAGCTCGGGGGACATCAGCGGCTACACCTTC. Protein sequence: CASSGDISGYTF. This sequence joins TRBV18 and TRBJ1-2; D may be TRBD1 (6 bases). The V end lost 6 bases, the J end lost 8 bases, and 13 bases lay between the germline ends. CDR1 and CDR2 from the germline V gene are KGHSH and LQKENI. The CDR3 extends over 12 amino acids.